This T cell receptor beta chain derives from a study of cytomegalovirus exposure and HLA in healthy donors. Study observations and caveats: Earlier analysis looked at TCR beta V segments, and most were productive about 90% or about 30% of the time.

The PCR made use of 60 Vbeta and 13 Jbeta primers. Per the authors' pipeline: Later analysis identified tens of millions of unique TCR beta chains, about 10 million shared. The repertoire was sequenced with immunoSEQ multiplex PCR; TCRdb's copy has only in-frame clones and lacks some. That table furnishes V, J and clone size, whereas the DNA furnished D and trimming. This table holds about 170,000 clones, approximately 75% found once. A word on this clone: Its antigen is unknown.

This receptor was taken from a girl under 18 in good health and CMV-seronegative. Source material: PBMCs.

The CDR3 DNA reads TGTGCCAGCAGTTACTCGAGGGACAGGTCCTATGGCTACACCTTC. Its translation: CASSYSRDRSYGYTF. The chain is built from TRBV6-5 and TRBJ1-2; 8 bases are a match to TRBD1. The germline CDR1 and CDR2 sequences are MNHEY and SVGAGI. The CDR3 consists of 15 residues. V dropped 0 bases and J dropped 4; count of bases not matched to a gene: 4.